These 13 T cell receptor beta chains originate from one sample sequenced in a study of CD8 T cells in Susac syndrome. A quantity of roughly 0.5 to 1 ug RNA underwent reverse transcription using random hexamers. TCRdb independently ran MiXCR on the immunoSEQ multiplex PCR reads; one entry per CDR3 protein. The sample includes fewer than 150,000 distinct CDR3 sequences, 90% to 95% of them seen just once. Sequencing used CD4+ T cells from PBMCs. The receptors derive from a human donor in good health.

V usage is TRBV6-5 and J usage is TRBJ1-2; perhaps TRBD1 as D (6 bases). The germline V gene has CDR1 MNHEY and CDR2 SVGAGI. CDR3 length equals 14 residues. V shed 5 bases and J shed 4 bases, with 14 bases lying between them. CDR3 residues: CASSEDRLPYGYTF. In nucleotides, the CDR3 is TGTGCCAGCAGTGAAGACAGGCTCCCCTATGGCTACACCTTC.

V gene TRBV10-3 combines with J gene TRBJ2-2; D is perhaps TRBD1 or TRBD2 (7 bases each). V dropped 5 bases and J dropped 3 bases, with 10 bases sitting between them. CDR1 is ENHRY, CDR2 SYGVKD, per germline. CDR3 length: 14 amino acids. CDR3 coding DNA: TGTGCCATCAGTTCAGGGGGGGACACCGGGGAGCTGTTTTTT. Translating it yields CAISSGGDTGELFF.

This sequence joins TRBV19 and TRBJ2-6; tentatively, D is TRBD1 (5 bases). Germline values: CDR1 LNHDA, CDR2 SQIVND (reference sequence). V lost 6 bases and J 0 bases, leaving 15 bases between the germline ends. The CDR3 is 17 residues long. CDR3 loop: CASRTRARGSGANVLTF. Here the CDR3 DNA reads TGTGCCAGTAGGACTCGGGCAAGGGGCTCTGGGGCCAACGTCCTGACTTTC.

The chain joins TRBV29-1 to TRBJ1-2, with D perhaps matching TRBD1 (5 bases). The CDR3 has 13 amino acids. The germline gives CDR1 SQVTM, CDR2 ANQGSEA. Trimming pared 4 bases from V and 5 bases from J, leaving 14 bases between. The CDR3 protein is CSVGWGTPYGYTF. The CDR3, as DNA: TGCAGCGTTGGATGGGGGACCCCATATGGCTACACCTTC.

V and J are TRBV3-1 and TRBJ2-3; 8 nucleotides align to TRBD1. Trimming at V came to 2 bases and at J to 1 base, leaving 5 bases not matched to a gene. The CDR3 is made up of 16 amino acids. Germline lookup yields CDR1 LGHDT and CDR2 YNNKEL (reference sequence). The CDR3 bases are TGTGCCAGCAGCCAAAGGGACAGGATCCGCACAGATACGCAGTATTTT. Residues: CASSQRDRIRTDTQYF.

This clonotype was recorded only once. The chain uses TRBV12-3 or TRBV12-4 and TRBJ2-7; either TRBD1 or TRBD2 may supply D (5 bases each). Between the trimmed V and J ends, which lost 6 bases and 4 bases, there was a span of 13 bases. The CDR3 has 13 amino acids. The CDR3 protein is CASRPGPTYEQYF. CDR3 bases: TGTGCCAGCAGGCCGGGACCGACTTACGAGCAGTACTTC.

The chain recombines TRBV29-1 with TRBJ2-3; TRBD2 agrees at 9 bases. The CDR3 has 12 amino acids. The V and J ends lost 7 bases and 2 bases, in that order; junction bases with no gene match: 1. CDR1 and CDR2 (germline): SQVTM, ANQGSEA. CDR3: CSAGLATDTQYF. The CDR3 bases are TGCAGCGCGGGACTAGCCACAGATACGCAGTATTTT.

The chain recombines TRBV30 with TRBJ2-7, with D uncertain. CDR3 length: 12 amino acids. The ends were cut back, 2 bases at V and 7 bases at J, with 12 bases in the middle. Per germline, CDR1 GTSNPN and CDR2 SVGIG (reference sequence). The CDR3 spells CAWSSLDREQYF. The CDR3 region has the DNA TGTGCCTGGAGTTCGCTGGATAGGGAGCAGTACTTC.

V and J are TRBV2 and TRBJ2-2; weak D call: TRBD2 (6 bases). The CDR3 length is 14 residues. Germline V gene sequence: CDR1 SNHLY, CDR2 FYNNEI. With 3 bases removed from V and 7 bases from J, the gap between germline ends came to 12 bases. The DNA for the CDR3 is TGTGCCAGCAGTGACTACTCGGGAGTCGGGGAGCTGTTTTTT. Its protein product is CASSDYSGVGELFF.

The chain joins TRBV5-1 to TRBJ1-1; D ambiguous. There are 15 residues in the CDR3. Deletions cut 6 bases from V and 5 bases from J, with 20 bases between. Germline-derived CDR1 and CDR2 are SGHRS and YFSETQ. The CDR3 region has the DNA TGCGCCAGCACACCCGCTCCCCCTCAGGAGACTGAAGCTTTCTTT. It yields the protein CASTPAPPQETEAFF. The full variable domain, rest sourced from reference TRBV5-1 and TRBJ1-1, is KAGVTQTPRYLIKTRGQQVTLSCSPISGHRSVSWYQQTPGQGLQFLFEYFSETQRNKGNFPGRFSGRQFSNSRSEMNVSTLELGDSALYLCASTPAPPQETEAFFGQGTRLTVV.

This chain joins TRBV29-1 and TRBJ1-2; 7 bases are shared with TRBD1. This CDR3 has 15 amino acids. V gave up 5 bases and J gave up 3 bases; unmatched junction bases: 12. Germline values: CDR1 SQVTM, CDR2 ANQGSEA. The CDR3 bases are TGCAGCGTTAACCACTACTCCGGGACAGACTATGGCTACACCTTC. This gives the protein CSVNHYSGTDYGYTF.

This chain uses TRBV20-1 with TRBJ2-7; possible D gene TRBD1, 6 bases. This CDR3 contains 13 residues. Germline CDR1 is DFQATT and CDR2 is SNEGSKA (reference sequence). V lost 5 bases and J 10 bases, leaving 21 bases between the germline ends. DNA of the CDR3: TGCAGTGCTTACCAGGACAGCTCCTACGGACAGTACTTC. This codes for CSAYQDSSYGQYF.

This chain joins TRBV5-1 and TRBJ1-1, with TRBD1 matching over 7 bases. This CDR3 spans 15 amino acids. Germline V CDR1 and CDR2: SGHRS, YFSETQ. V lost 4 bases to trimming and J lost 2 bases; unmatched junction nucleotides: 8. In DNA, the CDR3 is TGCGCCAGCAGCGACGGGACAGCACTTAACACTGAAGCTTTCTTT. Protein product: CASSDGTALNTEAFF.